These 4 T cell receptor beta chains were all obtained from the same sample, sequenced in a study of graft-versus-host responses after intestinal transplantation. Profiling relied on immunoSEQ multiplex PCR, and the TCRdb table lists in-frame clones only, not all of them. Among about 85,000 clones, roughly 80% were seen once, and the ten largest hold about 0.8%. The antigens of these receptors remain unknown. Source: unstimulated CD4+ T cells sorted from spleen or lymph node cells, taken before intestinal transplant. The source of these receptors is a human donor who received an intestinal transplant.

CDR3 region: CASGGETYEQYF. The CDR3 nucleotides read TGTGCCAGTGGGGGGGAGACCTACGAGCAGTACTTC. This chain links TRBV6-5 with TRBJ2-7, with TRBD2 matching over 7 bases. The CDR3 sequence is 12 residues long. Germline V lookup: CDR1 MNHEY, CDR2 SVGAGI. V shed 9 bases and J 2 bases; nucleotides not matched to a gene: 4.

The rearrangement uses TRBV7-3 and TRBJ1-1, with a possible D match to TRBD1 (6 bases). The ends were cut back, 6 bases at V and 2 bases at J, with 7 bases in the middle. CDR3 size: 12 residues. Germline values: CDR1 SGHTA, CDR2 FQGTGA. DNA for the CDR3: TGTGCCAGCAGGGACAGTAACACTGAAGCTTTCTTT. Translation: CASRDSNTEAFF.

The V gene is TRBV28, the J gene TRBJ2-3, with 7 bases lining up with TRBD2. Looked up from germline, CDR1 is MDHEN and CDR2 is SYDVKM. The CDR3 length is 12 residues. V shed 6 bases and J 8 bases; nucleotides not matched to a gene: 5. CDR3 amino acids: CASRSPGGTQYF. In DNA, the CDR3 is TGTGCCAGCAGGAGCCCGGGGGGTACGCAGTATTTT.

This clone was seen only a few times. The V and J genes are TRBV7-2 and TRBJ2-3, with TRBD2 as a possible D gene (6 bases). The CDR3 totals 13 residues. Germline-derived CDR1 and CDR2 are SGHTA and FQGNSA. The V end lost 3 bases, the J end lost 3 bases, and 7 bases lay between the germline ends. CDR3 protein: CASSLGGTDTQYF. The DNA of the CDR3 is TGTGCCAGCAGCTTGGGGGGAACAGATACGCAGTATTTT.